This T cell receptor beta chain is drawn from a study of blood T cell repertoires in COVID-19. Study as a whole: Some COVID-19 samples were acute and others convalescent; all came from the United States, Italy and Spain. Sample material is recorded as cDNA or gDNA derived from T cells, B-cell-depleted T cells, or PBMCs.

TCRdb keeps only in-frame clones here, not all; method: immunoSEQ multiplex PCR. The table has roughly 250,000 clones, approximately 86% seen once. V lost 2 bases to trimming and J lost 7 bases; unmatched junction nucleotides: 5. This CDR3 is built from 14 residues. CDR1 and CDR2 from the germline V gene are SGHNT and YYREEE (reference sequence). Sequencing input: PBMCs or T cells enriched from blood (not recorded which). This chain links TRBV5-4 with TRBJ2-1; 8 bases match TRBD1. The source of this sequence is a woman aged 30 to 39 with acute COVID-19. The CDR3 bases are TGTGCCAGCAGCTTTGTGGACAGGGTAAATGAGCAGTTCTTC. This gives the protein CASSFVDRVNEQFF.